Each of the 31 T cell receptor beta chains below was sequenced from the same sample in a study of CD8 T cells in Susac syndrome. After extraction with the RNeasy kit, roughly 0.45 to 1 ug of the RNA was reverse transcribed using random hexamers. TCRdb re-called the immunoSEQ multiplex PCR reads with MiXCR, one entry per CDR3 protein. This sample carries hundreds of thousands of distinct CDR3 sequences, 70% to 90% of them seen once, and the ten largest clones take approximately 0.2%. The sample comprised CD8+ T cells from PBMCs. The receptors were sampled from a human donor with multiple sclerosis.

CDR3 protein: CASSISQGNQPQHF. CDR3 nucleotides: TGTGCCAGTAGTATATCCCAGGGGAATCAGCCCCAGCATTTT. The chain uses TRBV19 and TRBJ1-5, with D maybe TRBD1 (6 bases). This CDR3 has 14 amino acids. The germline V gene encodes CDR1 LNHDA and CDR2 SQIVND (reference sequence). Trimming pared 2 bases from V and 4 bases from J, leaving 9 bases between. Complete variable domain (other parts from reference TRBV19 and TRBJ1-5): DGGITQSPKYLFRKEGQNVTLSCEQNLNHDAMYWYRQDPGQGLRLIYYSQIVNDFQKGDIAEGYSVSREKKESFPLTVTSAQKNPTAFYLCASSISQGNQPQHFGDGTRLSIL.

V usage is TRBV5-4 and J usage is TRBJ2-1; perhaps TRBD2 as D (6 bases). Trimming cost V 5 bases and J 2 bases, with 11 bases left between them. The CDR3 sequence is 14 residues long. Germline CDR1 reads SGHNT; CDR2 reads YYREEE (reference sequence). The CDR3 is CASRSGDPYNEQFF. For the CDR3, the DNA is TGTGCCAGCAGATCGGGAGATCCCTACAATGAGCAGTTCTTC.

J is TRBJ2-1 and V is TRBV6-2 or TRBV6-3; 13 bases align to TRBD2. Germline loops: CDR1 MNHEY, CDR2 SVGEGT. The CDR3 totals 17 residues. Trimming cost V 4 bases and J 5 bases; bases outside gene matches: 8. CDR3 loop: CASSLRTSGSIHNEQFF. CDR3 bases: TGTGCCAGCAGTTTACGGACTAGCGGGAGTATCCACAATGAGCAGTTCTTC.

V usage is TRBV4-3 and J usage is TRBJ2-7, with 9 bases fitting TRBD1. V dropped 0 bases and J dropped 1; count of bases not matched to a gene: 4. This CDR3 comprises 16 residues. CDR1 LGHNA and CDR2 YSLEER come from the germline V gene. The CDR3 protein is CASSQDQGTGSYEQYF. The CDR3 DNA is TGCGCCAGCAGCCAAGATCAGGGGACAGGGTCCTACGAGCAGTACTTC.

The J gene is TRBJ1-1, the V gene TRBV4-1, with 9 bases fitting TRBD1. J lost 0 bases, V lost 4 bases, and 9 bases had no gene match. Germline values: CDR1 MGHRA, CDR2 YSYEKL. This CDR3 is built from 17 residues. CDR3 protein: CASSLRYTGGMNTEAFF. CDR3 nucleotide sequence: TGCGCCAGCAGCCTGAGATATACAGGGGGCATGAACACTGAAGCTTTCTTT.

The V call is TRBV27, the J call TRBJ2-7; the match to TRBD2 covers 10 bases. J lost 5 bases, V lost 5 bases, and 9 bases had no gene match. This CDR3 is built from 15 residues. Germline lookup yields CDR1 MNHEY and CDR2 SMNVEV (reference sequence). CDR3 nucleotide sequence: TGTGCCAGCAGTCCTACGCTAGCGGGAGTGGACGAGCAGTACTTC. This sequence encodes CASSPTLAGVDEQYF.

DNA of the CDR3: TGTGCCAGCAGGAAGGGCAGGGAAATCGCTGGGGCCAACGTCCTGACTTTC. Translating it yields CASRKGREIAGANVLTF. The chain has TRBV9 and TRBJ2-6, with D perhaps TRBD1 (5 bases). The V gene lost 5 bases and the J gene lost 2 bases, with 17 bases spanning the gap. The germline V gene encodes CDR1 SGDLS and CDR2 YYNGEE. The length of the CDR3 is 17 residues.

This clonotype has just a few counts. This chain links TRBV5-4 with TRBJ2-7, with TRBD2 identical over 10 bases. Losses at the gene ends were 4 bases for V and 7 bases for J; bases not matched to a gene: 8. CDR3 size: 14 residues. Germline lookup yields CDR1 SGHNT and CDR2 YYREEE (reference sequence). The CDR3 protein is CASSHKGLASEQYF. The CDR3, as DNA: TGTGCCAGCAGCCACAAGGGACTAGCGAGTGAGCAGTACTTC.

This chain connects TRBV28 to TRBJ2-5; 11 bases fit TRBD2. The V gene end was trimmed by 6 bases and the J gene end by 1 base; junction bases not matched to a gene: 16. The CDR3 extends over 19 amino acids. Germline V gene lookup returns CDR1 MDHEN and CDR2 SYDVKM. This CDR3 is CASSTDSGRAPKSQETQYF. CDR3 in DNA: TGTGCCAGCAGCACCGATAGCGGGAGGGCCCCGAAAAGCCAAGAGACCCAGTACTTC. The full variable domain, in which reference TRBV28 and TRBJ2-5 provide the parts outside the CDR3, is DVKVTQSSRYLVKRTGEKVFLECVQDMDHENMFWYRQDPGLGLRLIYFSYDVKMKEKGDIPEGYSVSREKKERFSLILESASTNQTSMYLCASSTDSGRAPKSQETQYFGPGTRLLVL.

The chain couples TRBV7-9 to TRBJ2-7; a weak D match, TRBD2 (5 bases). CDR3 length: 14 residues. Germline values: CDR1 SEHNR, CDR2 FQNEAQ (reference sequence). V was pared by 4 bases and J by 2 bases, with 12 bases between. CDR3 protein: CASSSGMPTYEQYF. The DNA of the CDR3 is TGTGCCAGCAGCTCCGGGATGCCGACCTACGAGCAGTACTTC. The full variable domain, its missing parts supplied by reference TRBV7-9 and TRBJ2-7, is DTGVSQNPRHKITKRGQNVTFRCDPISEHNRLYWYRQTLGQGPEFLTYFQNEAQLEKSRLLSDRFSAERPKGSFSTLEIQRTEQGDSAMYLCASSSGMPTYEQYFGPGTRLTVT.

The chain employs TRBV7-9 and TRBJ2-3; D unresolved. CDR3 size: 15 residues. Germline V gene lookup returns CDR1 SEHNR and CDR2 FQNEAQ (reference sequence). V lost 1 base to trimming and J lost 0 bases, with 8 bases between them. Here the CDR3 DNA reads TGTGCCAGCAGCTTAGTGCAGTTGAGCACAGATACGCAGTATTTT. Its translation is CASSLVQLSTDTQYF.

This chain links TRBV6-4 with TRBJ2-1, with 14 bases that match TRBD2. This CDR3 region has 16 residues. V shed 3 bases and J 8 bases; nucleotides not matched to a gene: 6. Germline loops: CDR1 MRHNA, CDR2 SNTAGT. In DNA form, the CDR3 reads TGTGCCAGCAGTGAGGGACTAGCGGGAGAAGTTCATGAGCAGTTCTTC. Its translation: CASSEGLAGEVHEQFF.

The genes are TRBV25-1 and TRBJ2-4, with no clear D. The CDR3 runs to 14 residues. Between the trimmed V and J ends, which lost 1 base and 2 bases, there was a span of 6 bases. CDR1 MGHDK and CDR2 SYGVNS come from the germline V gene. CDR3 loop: CASSEFSSKNIQYF. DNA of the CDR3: TGTGCCAGCAGTGAATTCAGCTCCAAAAACATTCAGTACTTC.

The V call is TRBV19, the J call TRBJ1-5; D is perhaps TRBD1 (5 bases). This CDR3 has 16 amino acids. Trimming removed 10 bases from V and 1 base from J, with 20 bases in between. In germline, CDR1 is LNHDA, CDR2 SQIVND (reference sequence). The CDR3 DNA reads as TGTGCCACCTCGGGGCAGCCTCGCGGAAGCAATCAGCCCCAGCATTTT. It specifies CATSGQPRGSNQPQHF.

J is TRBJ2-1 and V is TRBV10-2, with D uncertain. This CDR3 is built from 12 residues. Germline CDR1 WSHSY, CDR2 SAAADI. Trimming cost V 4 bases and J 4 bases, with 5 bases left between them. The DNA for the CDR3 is TGCGCCAGCAGTGCCTGGTACAATGAGCAGTTCTTC. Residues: CASSAWYNEQFF.

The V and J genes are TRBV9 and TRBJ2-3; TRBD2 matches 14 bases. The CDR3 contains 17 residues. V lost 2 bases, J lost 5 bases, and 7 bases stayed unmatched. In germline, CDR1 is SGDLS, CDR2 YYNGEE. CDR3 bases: TGTGCCAGCAGCGTTGTCCCCGGACTAGCGGGGGGAGATACGCAGTATTTT. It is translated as CASSVVPGLAGGDTQYF. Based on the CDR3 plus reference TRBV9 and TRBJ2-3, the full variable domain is DSGVTQTPKHLITATGQRVTLRCSPRSGDLSVYWYQQSLDQGLQFLIQYYNGEERAKGNILERFSAQQFPDLHSELNLSSLELGDSALYFCASSVVPGLAGGDTQYFGPGTRLTVL.

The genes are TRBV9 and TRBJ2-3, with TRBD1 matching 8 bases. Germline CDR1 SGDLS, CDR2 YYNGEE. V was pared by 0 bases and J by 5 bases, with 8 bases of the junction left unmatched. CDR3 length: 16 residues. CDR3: CASSVDQGAFGDTQYF. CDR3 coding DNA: TGTGCCAGCAGCGTAGACCAGGGGGCGTTTGGAGATACGCAGTATTTT. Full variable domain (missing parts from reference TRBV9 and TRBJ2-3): DSGVTQTPKHLITATGQRVTLRCSPRSGDLSVYWYQQSLDQGLQFLIQYYNGEERAKGNILERFSAQQFPDLHSELNLSSLELGDSALYFCASSVDQGAFGDTQYFGPGTRLTVL.

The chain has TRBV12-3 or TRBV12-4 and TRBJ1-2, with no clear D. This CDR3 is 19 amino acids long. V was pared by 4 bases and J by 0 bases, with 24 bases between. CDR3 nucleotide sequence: TGTGCCAGCAGTTCCTTACTCCAACCGCTCCAAACCTCTAACTATGGCTACACCTTC. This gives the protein CASSSLLQPLQTSNYGYTF.

The CDR3 DNA is TGCAGTGCTAGTTACCCTGAGACCTACGAGCAGTACTTC. Its protein product is CSASYPETYEQYF. This chain uses TRBV20-1 with TRBJ2-7; D is ambiguous. V was shortened by 3 bases and J by 2 bases, with 11 bases between the two germline ends. CDR3 length: 13 amino acids. The germline gives CDR1 DFQATT, CDR2 SNEGSKA (reference sequence).

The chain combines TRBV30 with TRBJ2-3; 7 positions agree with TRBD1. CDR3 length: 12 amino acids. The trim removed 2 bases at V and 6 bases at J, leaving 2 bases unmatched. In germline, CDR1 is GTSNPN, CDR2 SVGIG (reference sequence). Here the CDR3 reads CAWSTGADTQYF. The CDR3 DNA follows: TGTGCCTGGAGTACAGGGGCTGATACGCAGTATTTT.

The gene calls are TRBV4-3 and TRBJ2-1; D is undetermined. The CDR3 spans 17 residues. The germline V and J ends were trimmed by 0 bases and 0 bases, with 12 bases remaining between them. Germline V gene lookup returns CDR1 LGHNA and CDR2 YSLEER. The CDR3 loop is CASSQDTGRSSYNEQFF. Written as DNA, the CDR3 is TGCGCCAGCAGCCAAGATACTGGGCGCAGCTCCTACAATGAGCAGTTCTTC.

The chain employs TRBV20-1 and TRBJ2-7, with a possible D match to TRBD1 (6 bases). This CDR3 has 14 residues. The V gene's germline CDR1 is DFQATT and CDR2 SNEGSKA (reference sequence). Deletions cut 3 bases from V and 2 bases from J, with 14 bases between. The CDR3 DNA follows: TGCAGTGCTAGGTCGCCAGGGGAGACCTACGAGCAGTACTTC. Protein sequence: CSARSPGETYEQYF.

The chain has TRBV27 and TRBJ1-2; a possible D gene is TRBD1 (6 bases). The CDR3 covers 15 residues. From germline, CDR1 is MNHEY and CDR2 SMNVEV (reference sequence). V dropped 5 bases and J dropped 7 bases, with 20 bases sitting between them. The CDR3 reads CASSDTPGQISGYTF. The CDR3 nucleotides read TGTGCCAGCAGTGACACCCCGGGACAAATATCTGGCTACACCTTC.

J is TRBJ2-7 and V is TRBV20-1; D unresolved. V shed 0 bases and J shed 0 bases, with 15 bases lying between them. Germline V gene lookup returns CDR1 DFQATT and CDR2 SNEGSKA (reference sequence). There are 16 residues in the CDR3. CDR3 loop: CSARDPDSSYSYEQYF. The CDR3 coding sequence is TGCAGTGCTAGAGATCCCGATAGCTCTTACTCCTACGAGCAGTACTTC.

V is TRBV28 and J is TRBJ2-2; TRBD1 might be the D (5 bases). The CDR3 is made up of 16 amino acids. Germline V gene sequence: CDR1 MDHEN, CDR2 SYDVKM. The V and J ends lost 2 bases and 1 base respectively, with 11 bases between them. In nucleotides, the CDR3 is TGTGCCAGCAGTTTAATACAGGTTGGGAACACCGGGGAGCTGTTTTTT. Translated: CASSLIQVGNTGELFF.

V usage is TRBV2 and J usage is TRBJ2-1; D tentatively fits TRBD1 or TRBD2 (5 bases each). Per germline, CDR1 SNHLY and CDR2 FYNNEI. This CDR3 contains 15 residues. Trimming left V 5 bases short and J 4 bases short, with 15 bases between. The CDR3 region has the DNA TGTGCCAGCAGTCAAGGGGTAGCGAGTTACAATGAGCAGTTCTTC. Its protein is CASSQGVASYNEQFF. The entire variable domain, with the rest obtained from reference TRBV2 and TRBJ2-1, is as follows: EPEVTQTPSHQVTQMGQEVILRCVPISNHLYFYWYRQILGQKVEFLVSFYNNEISEKSEIFDDQFSVERPDGSNFTLKIRSTKLEDSAMYFCASSQGVASYNEQFFGPGTRLTVL.

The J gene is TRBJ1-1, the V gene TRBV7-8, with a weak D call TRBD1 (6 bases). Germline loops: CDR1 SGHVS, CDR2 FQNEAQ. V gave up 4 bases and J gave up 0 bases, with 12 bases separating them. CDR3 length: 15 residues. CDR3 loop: CASSSGASLNTEAFF. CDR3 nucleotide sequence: TGTGCCAGCAGCTCAGGGGCCTCCTTGAACACTGAAGCTTTCTTT.

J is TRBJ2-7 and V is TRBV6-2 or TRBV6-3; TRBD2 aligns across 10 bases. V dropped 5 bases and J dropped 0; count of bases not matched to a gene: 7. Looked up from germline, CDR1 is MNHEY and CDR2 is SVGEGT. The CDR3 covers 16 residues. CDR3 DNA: TGTGCCAGCAGTGAGGGTGGACTAGCGGCCTCCTACGAGCAGTACTTC. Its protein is CASSEGGLAASYEQYF.

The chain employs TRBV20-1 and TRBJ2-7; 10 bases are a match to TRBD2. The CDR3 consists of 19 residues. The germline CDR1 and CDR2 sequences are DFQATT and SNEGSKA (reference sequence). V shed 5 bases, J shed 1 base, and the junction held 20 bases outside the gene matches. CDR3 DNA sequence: TGCAGTGCTCCCCCCGGGGGACTAGCGCACCCCACGCTATCCTACGAGCAGTACTTC. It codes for CSAPPGGLAHPTLSYEQYF.

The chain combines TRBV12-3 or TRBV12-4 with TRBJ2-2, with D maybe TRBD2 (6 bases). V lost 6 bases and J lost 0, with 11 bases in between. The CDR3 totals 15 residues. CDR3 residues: CASSPGLTNTGELFF. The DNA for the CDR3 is TGTGCCAGCAGCCCGGGACTGACGAACACCGGGGAGCTGTTTTTT.

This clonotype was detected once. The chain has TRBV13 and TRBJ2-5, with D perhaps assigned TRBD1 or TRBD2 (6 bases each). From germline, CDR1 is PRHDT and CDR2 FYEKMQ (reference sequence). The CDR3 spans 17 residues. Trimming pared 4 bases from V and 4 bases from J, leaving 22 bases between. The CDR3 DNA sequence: TGTGCCAGCAGCTCCGTCTTTTCGGGGGCCCCTGTAGAGACCCAGTACTTC. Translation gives CASSSVFSGAPVETQYF.